Following are 3 T cell receptor beta chains from one sample sequenced in a study of shared clonotypes between healthy human individuals. Only in-frame clones appear in the TCRdb table, and some are missing; sequencing was by immunoSEQ multiplex PCR. Of about 1.1 million clones in the sample, approximately 80% were seen once. Sequencing input: memory CD4+ T cells from PBMCs. Noted subset: CD45RA-negative fraction. Source of these receptors: a man in his late teens or twenties in good health. Some clones in this sample may be carry-over from other donors' samples.

The V and J genes are TRBV7-3 and TRBJ2-7, with 13 bases matching TRBD2. Trimming took 5 bases from V and 3 from J; bases not matched to a gene: 7. Germline CDR1 is SGHTA and CDR2 is FQGTGA. The CDR3 covers 16 residues. CDR3 bases: TGTGCCAGCAGCCAGGGACTAGCGGGATTCGGCTACGAGCAGTACTTC. It is translated as CASSQGLAGFGYEQYF.

The J gene is TRBJ1-6, the V gene TRBV29-1; TRBD1 might be the D (5 bases). Per the germline V gene, CDR1 is SQVTM and CDR2 is ANQGSEA. This CDR3 is built from 13 residues. V lost 3 bases and J 8 bases, leaving 11 bases between the germline ends. The CDR3 coding sequence is TGCAGCGTTGAGACGGGACGAGATTCACCCCTCCACTTT. Translated, it gives CSVETGRDSPLHF. Full variable domain (outside the CDR3, taken from reference TRBV29-1 and TRBJ1-6): SAVISQKPSRDICQRGTSLTIQCQVDSQVTMMFWYRQQPGQSLTLIATANQGSEATYESGFVIDKFPISRPNLTFSTLTVSNMSPEDSSIYLCSVETGRDSPLHFGNGTRLTVT.

This clone has just a few counts. The chain employs TRBV5-1 and TRBJ2-6; possible D gene TRBD1, 5 bases. The V gene lost 4 bases and the J gene lost 0 bases, with 11 bases spanning the gap. The germline gives CDR1 SGHRS, CDR2 YFSETQ. The CDR3 runs to 16 residues. CDR3 loop: CASSPDGHSGANVLTF. CDR3 DNA: TGCGCCAGCAGCCCCGACGGACACTCTGGGGCCAACGTCCTGACTTTC.